This TCR beta chain was sequenced during a study of T cells in Graves' hyperthyroidism and ophthalmopathy. Study-wide findings and caveats: Expanded thyroid clonotypes (above 0.001) were mostly also found in blood. The model anticipated ophthalmopathy a median 6.5 months pre-onset.

Details on this clonotype: As yet, its antigen is unknown.

Template material for amplifying TCR beta CDR3 regions consisted of RNA transcripts. HTBI primers were used for first-round RT-PCR of the TCR CDR3. TCRdb passed the multiplex PCR reads through MiXCR, listing each CDR3 protein once. The sample records hundreds of thousands of distinct CDR3 sequences, around 20% being singletons. The CDR3 extends over 12 amino acids. The V and J ends lost 1 base and 8 bases respectively, with 8 bases between them. Germline CDR1 MGHRA, CDR2 YSYEKL. For the diagnoses, clinical symptoms, serum thyroxine and TRAb, thyroid ultrasound and orbital computed tomography were used. PBMCs were obtained from 9 to 10 ml fresh peripheral blood.

The specimen sequenced was blood. V gene TRBV4-1 combines with J gene TRBJ1-1, with D uncertain. This receptor was obtained from a man aged 45-65 years with Graves' ophthalmopathy. As DNA, the CDR3 is TGCGCCAGCAGCCAAGTTGAAATGGAAGCTTTCTTT. It codes for CASSQVEMEAFF.